This TCR beta chain is from a study of control samples from healthy donors and cancer patients (dated by TCRdb to between 2020 and 2021). About this clone: The target of this receptor is not known. No base-level quality is on record; no much larger clone is a single base apart.

At the junction V is shortened by 3 bases and J by 2 bases, with 24 bases in between. The CDR3 holds 19 amino acids from the cysteine to the phenylalanine. CDR3 DNA is the only sequence kept; it has 57 bases, read in frame from the first base. CDR1 and CDR2 are read off the germline V gene as SGHTS and YDEGEE. Library preparation employed the immunoSEQ multiplex PCR assay. The clones in this table, taken by TCRdb from immuneACCESS, are in-frame only. Not every clone is retained; where verified, under half of the shortfall comes from an unresolved V gene, and the cause of the rest is unknown. This sample gives about 120,000 clones in total; around 94% of them show up just once. 0.55% to 0.65% of the sample rests with the top ten.

The receptor was isolated from an older man with head and neck cancer. The rearranged chain carries TRBV5-8 and TRBJ2-4; the D gene cannot be resolved beyond TRBD1 or TRBD2, each matching 5 bases. Sequenced input: PBMCs. The DNA sequence is as follows: TGTGCCAGCAGCTGGGTTGCCCTCGGGGCAGGGTCTTCCAAAAACATTCAGTACTTC. It encodes CASSWVALGAGSSKNIQYF.